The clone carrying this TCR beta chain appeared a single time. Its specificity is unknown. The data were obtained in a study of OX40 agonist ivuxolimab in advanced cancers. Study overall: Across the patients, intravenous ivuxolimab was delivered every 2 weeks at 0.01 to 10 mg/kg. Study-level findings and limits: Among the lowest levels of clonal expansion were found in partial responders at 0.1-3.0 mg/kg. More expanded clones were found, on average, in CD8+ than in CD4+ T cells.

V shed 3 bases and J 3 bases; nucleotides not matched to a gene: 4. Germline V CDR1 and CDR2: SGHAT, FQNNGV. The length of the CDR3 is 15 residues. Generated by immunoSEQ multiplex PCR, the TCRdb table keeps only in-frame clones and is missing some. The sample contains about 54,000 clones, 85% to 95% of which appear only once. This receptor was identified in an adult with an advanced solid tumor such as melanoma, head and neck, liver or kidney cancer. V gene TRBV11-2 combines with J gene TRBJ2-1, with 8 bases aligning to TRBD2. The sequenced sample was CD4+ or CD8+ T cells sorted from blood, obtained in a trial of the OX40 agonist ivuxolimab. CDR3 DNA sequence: TGTGCCAGCAGCTTCGGGAGGGGGGGCTACAATGAGCAGTTCTTC. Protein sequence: CASSFGRGGYNEQFF.